This TCR beta chain derives from a study of T cell clonality in common variable immunodeficiency. This clone was recorded a few times. No antigen is known for it. TCRdb's copy holds only in-frame clones and misses some; the assay was immunoSEQ multiplex PCR. This sample carries fewer than 25,000 clones, none of them present only once. Broader study findings: Fewer deletions and N-nucleotide insertions were reportedly seen in common variable immunodeficiency TCR beta sequences.

Blood samples were heparinized, about 4.5 to 8 ml per donor. Material: peripheral blood mononuclear cells. The clonotype was recovered from a human donor with common variable immunodeficiency.

The CDR3 DNA, read in part, is TGTGCCAGCTCACTTGCGGGGTACTACGAG. Amino acid sequence: CASSLAGYYE. In full, the CDR3 reads CASSLAGYYEQYF. The rearrangement uses TRBV18 and TRBJ2-7; a weak D match, TRBD2 (6 bases). The CDR3 extends 3 residues past the end of the read, so its final part is completed from the germline J gene. This CDR3 spans 13 amino acids. The germline V and J ends were trimmed by 4 bases and 3 bases, with 10 bases remaining between them. The germline gives CDR1 KGHSH, CDR2 LQKENI.